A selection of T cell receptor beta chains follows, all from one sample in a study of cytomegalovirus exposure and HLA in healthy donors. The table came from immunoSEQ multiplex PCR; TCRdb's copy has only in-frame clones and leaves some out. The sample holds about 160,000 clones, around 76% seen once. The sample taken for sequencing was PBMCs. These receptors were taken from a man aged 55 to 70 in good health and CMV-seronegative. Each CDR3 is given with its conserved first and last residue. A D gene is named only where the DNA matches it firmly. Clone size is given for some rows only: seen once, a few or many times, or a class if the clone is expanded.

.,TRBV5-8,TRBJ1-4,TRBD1,CASSFVRQGPEKLFF,TGTGCCAGCAGCTTTGTTCGACAGGGACCTGAAAAACTGTTTTTT
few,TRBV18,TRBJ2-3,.,CASSPSGDTQYF,TGTGCCAGCTCACCATCCGGAGATACGCAGTATTTT
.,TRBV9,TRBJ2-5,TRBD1,CASSAWDREGETQYF,TGTGCCAGCAGCGCCTGGGACAGGGAGGGAGAGACCCAGTACTTC
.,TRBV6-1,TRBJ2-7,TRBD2,CASRTGTSGSYEQYF,TGTGCCAGCAGAACCGGGACTAGCGGGAGTTACGAGCAGTACTTC
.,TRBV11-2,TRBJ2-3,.,CASSFENVDTQYF,TGTGCCAGCAGCTTCGAGAATGTCGATACGCAGTATTTT
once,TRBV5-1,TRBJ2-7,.,CASSLASDIYYEQYF,TGCGCCAGCAGCTTGGCTAGCGATATTTACTACGAGCAGTACTTC
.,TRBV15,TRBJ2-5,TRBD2,CATSGGSAGQETQYF,TGTGCCACCAGCGGCGGGTCAGCGGGGCAAGAGACCCAGTACTTC
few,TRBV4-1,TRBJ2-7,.,CASSQGPLAAYEQYF,TGCGCCAGCAGCCAAGGCCCCTTAGCGGCCTACGAGCAGTACTTC
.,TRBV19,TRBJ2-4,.,CASSLGSQNIQYF,TGTGCCAGTAGTCTCGGTTCCCAAAACATTCAGTACTTC
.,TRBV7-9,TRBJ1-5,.,CASSLQAPPQHF,TGTGCCAGCAGCCTACAGGCGCCGCCCCAGCATTTT
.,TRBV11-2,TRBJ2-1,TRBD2,CASSYSPGLAGHNEQFF,TGTGCCAGCAGCTATTCCCCGGGACTAGCGGGACACAATGAGCAGTTCTTC
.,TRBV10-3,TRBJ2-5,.,CAISDRGSQETQYF,TGTGCCATCAGTGATAGAGGGAGCCAAGAGACCCAGTACTTC
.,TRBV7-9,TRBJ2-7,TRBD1,CSSSSGDRDGSYEQYF,TGTTCCAGCAGCTCAGGGGACAGGGACGGTTCCTACGAGCAGTACTTC
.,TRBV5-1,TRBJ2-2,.,CASSLTLTGSTGELFF,TGCGCCAGCAGCTTGACCCTAACAGGGTCCACCGGGGAGCTGTTTTTT
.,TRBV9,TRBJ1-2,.,CASSAWGGVGYGYTF,TGTGCCAGCAGCGCCTGGGGAGGGGTTGGCTATGGCTACACCTTC
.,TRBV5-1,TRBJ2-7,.,CASSTTGFYEQYF,TGCGCCAGCAGCACCACAGGGTTCTACGAGCAGTACTTC
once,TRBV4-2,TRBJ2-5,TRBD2,CASSQVGPGGPWETQYF,TGTGCCAGCAGCCAAGTAGGTCCGGGGGGGCCGTGGGAGACCCAGTACTTC
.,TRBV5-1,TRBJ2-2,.,CASSLLQNTGELFF,TGCGCCAGCAGCTTATTACAGAACACCGGGGAGCTGTTTTTT
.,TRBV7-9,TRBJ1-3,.,CSSSSRGSGNTIYF,TGTTCCAGCAGCAGTAGGGGATCCGGAAACACCATATATTTT
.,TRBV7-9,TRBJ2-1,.,CASSLARLASRDEQFF,TGTGCCAGCAGCTTAGCGAGGCTAGCCTCAAGGGATGAGCAGTTCTTC
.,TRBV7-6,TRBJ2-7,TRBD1,CASSLFEGATYEQYF,TGTGCCAGCAGCTTATTTGAGGGGGCCACCTACGAGCAGTACTTC
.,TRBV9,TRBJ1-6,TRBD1,CASRGGTGDYSPLHF,TGTGCCAGCAGGGGGGGGACAGGGGATTATTCACCCCTCCACTTT
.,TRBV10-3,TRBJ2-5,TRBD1,CAIRGQGGETQYF,TGTGCCATCAGGGGACAGGGTGGAGAGACCCAGTACTTC
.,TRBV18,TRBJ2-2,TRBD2,CASSTTGLAGGTGELFF,TGTGCCAGCTCAACGACCGGACTAGCGGGAGGTACCGGGGAGCTGTTTTTT
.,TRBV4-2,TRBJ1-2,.,CASSQLGEAYGYTF,TGTGCCAGCAGCCAACTGGGAGAAGCCTATGGCTACACCTTC
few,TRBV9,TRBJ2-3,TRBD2,CASSVEAGDSGGDTQYF,TGTGCCAGCAGCGTAGAAGCGGGAGATTCGGGTGGAGATACGCAGTATTTT
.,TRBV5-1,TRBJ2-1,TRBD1,CASSLRGQGYDEQFF,TGCGCCAGCAGCTTGAGGGGACAGGGATACGATGAGCAGTTCTTC
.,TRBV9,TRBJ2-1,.,CASSVDTGGPYVEQFF,TGTGCCAGCAGCGTAGATACAGGAGGGCCATATGTAGAGCAGTTCTTC
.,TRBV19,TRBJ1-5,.,CASSIGRRGNQPQHF,TGTGCCAGTAGTATAGGGAGAAGGGGGAATCAGCCCCAGCATTTT
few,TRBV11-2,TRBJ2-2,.,CASSPRTGSLGTGELFF,TGTGCCAGCAGCCCGCGGACCGGGAGCTTAGGCACCGGGGAGCTGTTTTTT
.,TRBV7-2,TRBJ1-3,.,CASSDPGFLGNTIYF,TGTGCCAGCAGCGACCCAGGATTTCTCGGAAACACCATATATTTT
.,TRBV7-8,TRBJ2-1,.,CASSFGLARYGEQFF,TGTGCCAGCAGCTTCGGGTTAGCGAGATACGGTGAGCAGTTCTTC
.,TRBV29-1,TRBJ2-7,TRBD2,CSVARLAGSYEQYF,TGCAGCGTGGCTAGACTAGCGGGGTCCTACGAGCAGTACTTC
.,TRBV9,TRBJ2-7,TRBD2,CASSVGSGLVVEQYF,TGTGCCAGCAGCGTAGGTTCGGGACTAGTGGTCGAGCAGTACTTC
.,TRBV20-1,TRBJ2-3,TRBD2,CSAGLAEQYF,TGCAGTGCCGGCCTAGCGGAGCAGTATTTT
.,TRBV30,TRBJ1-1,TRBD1,CAWTKRGRGTEAFF,TGTGCCTGGACCAAGAGGGGGCGCGGCACTGAAGCTTTCTTT
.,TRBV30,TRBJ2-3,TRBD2,CAWKGGLAGGKDTQYF,TGTGCCTGGAAGGGGGGACTAGCGGGGGGTAAGGATACGCAGTATTTT
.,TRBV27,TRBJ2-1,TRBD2,CASSLLGGSYNEQFF,TGTGCCAGCAGTTTACTCGGCGGGAGCTACAATGAGCAGTTCTTC
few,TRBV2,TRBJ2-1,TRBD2,CASSLDLLAGGLNEQFF,TGTGCCAGCAGCCTCGACCTCCTAGCGGGAGGCCTCAATGAGCAGTTCTTC